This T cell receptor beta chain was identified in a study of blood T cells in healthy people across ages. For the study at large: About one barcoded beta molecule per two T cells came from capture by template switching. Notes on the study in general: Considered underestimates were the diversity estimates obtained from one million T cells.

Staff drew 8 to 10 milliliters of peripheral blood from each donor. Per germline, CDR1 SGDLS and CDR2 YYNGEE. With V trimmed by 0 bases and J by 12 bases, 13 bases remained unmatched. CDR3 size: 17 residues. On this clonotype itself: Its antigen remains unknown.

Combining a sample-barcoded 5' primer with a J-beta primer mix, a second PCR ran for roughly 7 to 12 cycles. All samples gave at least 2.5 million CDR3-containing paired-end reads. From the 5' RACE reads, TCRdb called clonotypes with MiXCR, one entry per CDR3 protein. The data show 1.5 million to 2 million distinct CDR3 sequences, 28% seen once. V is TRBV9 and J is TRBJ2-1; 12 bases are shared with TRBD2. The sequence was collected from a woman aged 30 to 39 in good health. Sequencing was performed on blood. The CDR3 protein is CASSVGSSGGVLRGQFF. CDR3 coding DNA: TGTGCCAGCAGCGTAGGCTCTAGCGGGGGGGTTTTGAGGGGGCAGTTCTTC. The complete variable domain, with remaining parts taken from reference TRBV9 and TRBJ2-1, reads DSGVTQTPKHLITATGQRVTLRCSPRSGDLSVYWYQQSLDQGLQFLIQYYNGEERAKGNILERFSAQQFPDLHSELNLSSLELGDSALYFCASSVGSSGGVLRGQFFGPGTRLTVL.